The 19 T cell receptor beta chains listed next were all sequenced from one sample in a study of OX40 agonist ivuxolimab in advanced cancers. Here immunoSEQ multiplex PCR was the method, and the copy in TCRdb shows in-frame clones only, minus some. The sample yields approximately 70,000 clones, more than 70% seen once. This specimen was CD4+ or CD8+ T cells sorted from blood, taken in a trial of the OX40 agonist ivuxolimab. These TCRs come from an adult with an advanced solid tumor such as melanoma, head and neck, liver or kidney cancer.

The chain combines TRBV18 with TRBJ2-7; D is unclear. The V and J ends lost 5 bases and 4 bases respectively, with 9 bases between them. The CDR3 is 12 residues long. Germline CDR1 is KGHSH and CDR2 is LQKENI. CDR3 amino acids: CASSAVEYEQYF. CDR3 nucleotides: TGTGCCAGCTCAGCCGTGGAGTACGAGCAGTACTTC.

V gene TRBV6-4 combines with J gene TRBJ1-2, with D possibly TRBD1 on 5 matching bases. CDR3 length equals 14 residues. From germline, CDR1 is MRHNA and CDR2 SNTAGT. V dropped 11 bases and J dropped 0 bases, with 16 bases sitting between them. CDR3 protein: CAALREPPNYGYTF. CDR3 sequence (DNA): TGTGCCGCACTCAGGGAGCCACCTAACTATGGCTACACCTTC.

The V call is TRBV30, the J call TRBJ1-6; 8 bases map to TRBD1. Germline CDR1 and CDR2: GTSNPN and SVGIG (reference sequence). The trim removed 0 bases at V and 12 bases at J, leaving 19 bases unmatched. This CDR3 has 18 amino acids. CDR3: CAWSVVRFGSGGTRPLHF. The CDR3 coding sequence is TGTGCCTGGAGTGTAGTTAGGTTTGGGTCAGGGGGCACGAGACCCCTCCACTTT.

Ten or more counts support this clone. CDR3 nucleotide sequence: TGTGCCAGCAGCCCTCCCGGGACGGCCCCCTACGAGCAGTACTTC. Protein sequence: CASSPPGTAPYEQYF. This chain connects TRBV6-5 to TRBJ2-7; TRBD1 or TRBD2 may be the D gene (5 bases each). V lost 6 bases, J lost 2 bases, and 17 bases lay in between. CDR1 and CDR2 (germline): MNHEY, SVGAGI. The CDR3 is made up of 15 amino acids.

This rearrangement joins TRBV4-3 to TRBJ2-6, with D possibly being TRBD1 (6 bases). Germline CDR1 and CDR2: LGHNA and YSLEER. The V and J ends lost 4 bases and 0 bases respectively, with 22 bases between them. The CDR3 runs to 20 residues. CDR3 DNA sequence: TGCGCCAGCAGCCCCAGACGATTTTCGGGACAACTCTCTGGGGCCAACGTCCTGACTTTC. The encoded protein is CASSPRRFSGQLSGANVLTF.

The rearrangement links TRBV27 to TRBJ1-5; D is undetermined. Germline V gene sequence: CDR1 MNHEY, CDR2 SMNVEV (reference sequence). The CDR3 extends over 15 amino acids. V lost 4 bases, J lost 6 bases, and 16 bases lay in between. The CDR3 DNA reads TGTGCCAGCAGTTACTCCCCCCCTGTAGGTCAGCCCCAGCATTTT. This sequence encodes CASSYSPPVGQPQHF.

The rearrangement joins TRBV18 to TRBJ2-2, with D perhaps given as TRBD1 or TRBD2 (6 bases each). CDR1 KGHSH and CDR2 LQKENI come from the germline V gene. The CDR3 extends over 16 amino acids. V was shortened by 10 bases and J by 4 bases, with 22 bases between the two germline ends. The DNA for the CDR3 is TGTGCCACCCCCGCCGGGCCCGGAGGGGGCACCGGGGAGCTGTTTTTT. The encoded protein is CATPAGPGGGTGELFF. The whole variable domain, remainder taken from reference TRBV18 and TRBJ2-2, is NAGVMQNPRHLVRRRGQEARLRCSPMKGHSHVYWYRQLPEEGLKFMVYLQKENIIDESGMPKERFSAEFPKEGPSILRIQQVVRGDSAAYFCATPAGPGGGTGELFFGEGSRLTVL.

This chain connects TRBV28 to TRBJ2-2, with 11 bases identical to TRBD1. The CDR3 length is 16 residues. CDR1 and CDR2 from the germline V gene are MDHEN and SYDVKM. After removal of 10 bases from V and 7 bases from J, the junction contained 14 bases not matched to a gene. This chain's CDR3 is CATNPPDRGLGGELFF. CDR3 sequence (DNA): TGTGCCACCAACCCCCCGGACAGGGGGCTGGGCGGGGAGCTGTTTTTT.

This rearrangement joins TRBV5-4 to TRBJ2-3, with 8 bases lining up with TRBD1. The V segment lost 5 bases and the J segment 5 bases; nucleotides outside the gene matches: 16. The CDR3 loop spans 17 amino acids. Germline CDR1 reads SGHNT; CDR2 reads YYREEE (reference sequence). The CDR3 bases are TGTGCCAGCAGTTCCGGGGACTCAGGGGGCAAGGGAGATACGCAGTATTTT. This codes for CASSSGDSGGKGDTQYF.

This clone was counted a single time. The chain combines TRBV2 with TRBJ2-3, with 7 bases lining up with TRBD1. Germline assignment: CDR1 SNHLY and CDR2 FYNNEI. The junction had 8 bases not matched to a gene; V was cut back by 3 bases and J by 8 bases. This CDR3 comprises 14 residues. The CDR3 protein is CASSDQTGYVTQYF. CDR3 in DNA: TGTGCCAGCAGTGATCAGACAGGGTACGTTACGCAGTATTTT.

This clone was counted only a few times. The CDR3: CASTGTIKTNEKLFF. The CDR3 DNA follows: TGTGCCAGTACCGGGACAATCAAAACTAATGAAAAACTGTTTTTT. The rearrangement uses TRBV19 and TRBJ1-4; TRBD1 is a possible D gene (6 bases). The CDR3 length is 15 residues. Deletions cut 7 bases from V and 1 base from J, with 13 bases between. Germline values: CDR1 LNHDA, CDR2 SQIVND (reference sequence). The full variable domain, in which reference TRBV19 and TRBJ1-4 provide the parts outside the CDR3, is DGGITQSPKYLFRKEGQNVTLSCEQNLNHDAMYWYRQDPGQGLRLIYYSQIVNDFQKGDIAEGYSVSREKKESFPLTVTSAQKNPTAFYLCASTGTIKTNEKLFFGSGTQLSVL.

The V call is TRBV7-3, the J call TRBJ1-5, with a weak D call TRBD1 (6 bases). CDR3 size: 17 residues. In germline, CDR1 is SGHTA, CDR2 FQGTGA. The V gene lost 5 bases and the J gene lost 0 bases, with 17 bases spanning the gap. CDR3 loop: CASSPHRGGYSNQPQHF. CDR3 in DNA: TGTGCCAGCAGCCCCCATAGGGGGGGATATAGCAATCAGCCCCAGCATTTT.

V is TRBV5-1 and J is TRBJ2-2; TRBD1 might be the D (5 bases). Germline V gene data show CDR1 as SGHRS and CDR2 as YFSETQ. V lost 7 bases, J lost 2 bases, and 15 bases lay in between. There are 15 residues in the CDR3. The CDR3 DNA reads TGCGCCAGCGTTGGGCAGGGCGGAAACACCGGGGAGCTGTTTTTT. Translation: CASVGQGGNTGELFF. Based on the CDR3 plus reference TRBV5-1 and TRBJ2-2, the full variable domain is KAGVTQTPRYLIKTRGQQVTLSCSPISGHRSVSWYQQTPGQGLQFLFEYFSETQRNKGNFPGRFSGRQFSNSRSEMNVSTLELGDSALYLCASVGQGGNTGELFFGEGSRLTVL.

V gene TRBV5-6 combines with J gene TRBJ2-5, with D hard to call. This CDR3 contains 12 residues. Germline CDR1 SGHDT, CDR2 YYEEEE. Trimming left V 0 bases short and J 6 bases short, with 6 bases between. CDR3 protein: CASSLVEQTQYF. CDR3 nucleotide sequence: TGTGCCAGCAGCTTGGTGGAACAGACCCAGTACTTC.

This clone was recorded many times. The J gene is TRBJ1-1, the V gene TRBV27; TRBD1 matches 7 bases. The germline V gene encodes CDR1 MNHEY and CDR2 SMNVEV (reference sequence). The CDR3 loop spans 13 amino acids. Trimming cost V 6 bases and J 5 bases; bases outside gene matches: 6. The CDR3 DNA reads TGTGCCAGCAGGACAGGGATAGAGACTGAAGCTTTCTTT. Translation gives CASRTGIETEAFF.

This clone was observed a single time. As DNA, the CDR3 is TGCGCCAGCAGCTTGGCGGGGTCAGGGCAGGAGACCCAGTACTTC. This translates into CASSLAGSGQETQYF. The genes are TRBV5-1 and TRBJ2-5, with D tentatively TRBD1 or TRBD2 (5 bases each). Germline values: CDR1 SGHRS, CDR2 YFSETQ. The CDR3 covers 15 residues. Trimming removed 0 bases at V and 5 bases at J, with 14 bases between.

This clone was seen just once. The chain carries TRBV28 and TRBJ1-1; D is unresolved. Germline assignment: CDR1 MDHEN and CDR2 SYDVKM. The CDR3 runs to 12 residues. V lost 4 bases and J 11 bases, leaving 14 bases between the germline ends. This chain's CDR3 is CASSSQAESAFF. CDR3 bases: TGTGCCAGCAGTTCCCAAGCGGAGTCGGCTTTCTTT.

J is TRBJ2-1 and V is TRBV7-9; the D call may be TRBD1 or TRBD2 (5 bases each). V dropped 5 bases and J dropped 0 bases, with 11 bases sitting between them. CDR3 size: 15 residues. CDR1 and CDR2 from the germline V gene are SEHNR and FQNEAQ (reference sequence). As DNA, the CDR3 is TGTGCCAGCAGCCCCGGGACCTACTCCTACAATGAGCAGTTCTTC. Encoded protein: CASSPGTYSYNEQFF.

V is TRBV7-3 and J is TRBJ2-5; D ambiguous. CDR1 and CDR2 (germline): SGHTA, FQGTGA. The CDR3 has 14 residues. Trimming cost V 1 base and J 1 base, with 7 bases left between them. Here the CDR3 DNA reads TGTGCCAGCAGCTTAATTGCGGCCCAAGAGACCCAGTACTTC. Translated: CASSLIAAQETQYF.